This T cell receptor beta chain was profiled in a study of blood T cell repertoires in COVID-19. On the study more broadly: COVID-19 samples from acute and convalescent phases originated in the United States, Italy and Spain.

The table came from immunoSEQ multiplex PCR; TCRdb's copy has only in-frame clones and leaves some out. The sample consists of hundreds of thousands of clones, about 83% of them appearing once. The count of this clone is one. Germline assignment: CDR1 SGHNT and CDR2 YYREEE (reference sequence). This CDR3 spans 14 amino acids. V lost 0 bases to trimming and J lost 5 bases; unmatched junction nucleotides: 2. What was sequenced was peripheral blood. The V call is TRBV5-4, the J call TRBJ2-7; 10 bases match TRBD1. The sequence derives from a man older than 75 with acute or convalescent COVID-19. CDR3 in DNA: TGTGCCAGCAGCTTGGCCGGGACAGGGGACGAGCAGTACTTC. This translates into CASSLAGTGDEQYF.